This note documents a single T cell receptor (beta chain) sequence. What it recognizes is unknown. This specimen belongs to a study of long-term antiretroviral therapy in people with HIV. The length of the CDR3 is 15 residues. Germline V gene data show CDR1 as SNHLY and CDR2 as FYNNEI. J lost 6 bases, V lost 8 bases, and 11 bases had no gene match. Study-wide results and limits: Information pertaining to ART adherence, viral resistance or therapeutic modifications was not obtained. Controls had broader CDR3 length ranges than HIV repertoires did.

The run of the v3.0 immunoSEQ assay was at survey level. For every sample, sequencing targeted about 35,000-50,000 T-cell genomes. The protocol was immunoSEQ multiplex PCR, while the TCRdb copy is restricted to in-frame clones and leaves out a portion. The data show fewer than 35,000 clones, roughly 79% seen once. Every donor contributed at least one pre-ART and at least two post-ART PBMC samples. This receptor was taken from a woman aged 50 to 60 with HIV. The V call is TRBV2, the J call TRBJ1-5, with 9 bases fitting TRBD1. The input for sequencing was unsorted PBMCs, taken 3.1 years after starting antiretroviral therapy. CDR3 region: CASRLRTGEGQPQHF. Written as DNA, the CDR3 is TGTGCCAGCCGACTGAGGACAGGGGAAGGTCAGCCCCAGCATTTT.